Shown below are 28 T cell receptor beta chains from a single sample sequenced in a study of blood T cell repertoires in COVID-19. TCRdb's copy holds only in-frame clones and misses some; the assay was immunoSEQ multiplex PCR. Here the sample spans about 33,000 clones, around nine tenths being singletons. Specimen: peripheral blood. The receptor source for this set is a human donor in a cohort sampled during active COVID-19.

The CDR3, as DNA: TGTGCCAGCAGCCAAAGCGGGAGGAGTTCAGATACGCAGTATTTT. Amino acids: CASSQSGRSSDTQYF. V usage is TRBV3-1 (or the pseudogene TRBV3-2) and J usage is TRBJ2-3; 9 nucleotides agree with TRBD2. This CDR3 contains 15 residues. The junction had 4 bases not matched to a gene; V was cut back by 2 bases and J by 4 bases. Germline values: CDR1 LGHDT, CDR2 YNNKEL (reference sequence).

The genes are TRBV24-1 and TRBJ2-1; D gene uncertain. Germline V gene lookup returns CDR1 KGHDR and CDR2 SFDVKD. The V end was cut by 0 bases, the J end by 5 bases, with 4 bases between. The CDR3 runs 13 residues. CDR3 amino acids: CATSDLIDNEQFF. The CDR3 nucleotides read TGTGCCACCAGTGATTTGATCGACAATGAGCAGTTCTTC.

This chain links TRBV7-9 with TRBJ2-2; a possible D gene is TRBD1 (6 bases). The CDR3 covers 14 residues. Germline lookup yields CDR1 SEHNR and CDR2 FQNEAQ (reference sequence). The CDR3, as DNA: TGTGCAGCGGCCAGGGGTGAATTGGCCGGGGAGCTGTTTTTT. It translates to CAAARGELAGELFF. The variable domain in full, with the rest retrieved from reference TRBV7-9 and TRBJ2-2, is DTGVSQNPRHKITKRGQNVTFRCDPISEHNRLYWYRQTLGQGPEFLTYFQNEAQLEKSRLLSDRFSAERPKGSFSTLEIQRTEQGDSAMYLCAAARGELAGELFFGEGSRLTVL.

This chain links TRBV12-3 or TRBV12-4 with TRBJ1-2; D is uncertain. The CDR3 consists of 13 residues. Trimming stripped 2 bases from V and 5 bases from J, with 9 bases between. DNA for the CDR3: TGTGCCAGCAGTTTAACCCTCGGGTATGGCTACACCTTC. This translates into CASSLTLGYGYTF.

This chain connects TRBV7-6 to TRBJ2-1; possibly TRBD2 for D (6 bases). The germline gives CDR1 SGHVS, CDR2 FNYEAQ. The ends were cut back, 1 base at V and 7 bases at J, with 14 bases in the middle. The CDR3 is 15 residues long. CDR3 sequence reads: CASSLGGAVGNEQFF. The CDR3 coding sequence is TGTGCCAGCAGCTTAGGCGGGGCAGTGGGGAATGAGCAGTTCTTC.

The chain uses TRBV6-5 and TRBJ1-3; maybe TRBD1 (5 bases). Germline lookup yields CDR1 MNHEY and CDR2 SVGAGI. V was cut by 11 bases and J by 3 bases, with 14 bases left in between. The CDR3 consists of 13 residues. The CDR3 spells CASLEGFGNTIYF. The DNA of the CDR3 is TGTGCCTCCCTGGAGGGGTTTGGAAACACCATATATTTT.

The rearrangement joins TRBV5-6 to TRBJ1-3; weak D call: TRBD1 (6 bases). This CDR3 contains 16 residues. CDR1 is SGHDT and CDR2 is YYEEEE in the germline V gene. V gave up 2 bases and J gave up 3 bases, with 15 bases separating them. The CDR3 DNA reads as TGTGCCAGCAGCTTTTTCAACGCAGGGGTTGGAAACACCATATATTTT. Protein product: CASSFFNAGVGNTIYF.

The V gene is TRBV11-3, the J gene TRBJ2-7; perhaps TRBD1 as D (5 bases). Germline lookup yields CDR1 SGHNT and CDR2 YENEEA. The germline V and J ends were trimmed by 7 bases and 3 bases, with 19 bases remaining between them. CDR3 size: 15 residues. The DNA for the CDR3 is TGTGCCAGCACCCCCACCCACAGGCCCATCTACGAGCAGTACTTC. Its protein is CASTPTHRPIYEQYF.

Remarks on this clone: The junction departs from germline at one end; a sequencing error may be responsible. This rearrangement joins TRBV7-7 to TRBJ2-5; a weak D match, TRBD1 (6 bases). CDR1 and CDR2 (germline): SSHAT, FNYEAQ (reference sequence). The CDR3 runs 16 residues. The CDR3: CASSSRRDTRDETQYF. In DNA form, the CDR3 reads TGTGCTAGCAGCTCTAGACGGGACACAAGGGACGAGACCCAGTACTTC.

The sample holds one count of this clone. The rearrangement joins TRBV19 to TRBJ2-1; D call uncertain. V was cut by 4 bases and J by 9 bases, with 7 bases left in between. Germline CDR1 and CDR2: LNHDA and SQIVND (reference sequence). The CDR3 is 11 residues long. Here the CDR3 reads CASSNSFEQFF. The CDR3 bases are TGTGCCAGTAGTAATAGTTTTGAGCAGTTCTTC.

The CDR3 is CASRPGTGGEKTQYF. As DNA, the CDR3 is TGTGCCAGTAGGCCCGGGACAGGGGGCGAGAAGACCCAGTACTTC. The genes are TRBV19 and TRBJ2-5, with TRBD1 matching over 12 bases. This CDR3 is 15 amino acids long. The germline V gene encodes CDR1 LNHDA and CDR2 SQIVND (reference sequence). V lost 6 bases, J lost 6 bases, and 8 bases stayed unmatched.

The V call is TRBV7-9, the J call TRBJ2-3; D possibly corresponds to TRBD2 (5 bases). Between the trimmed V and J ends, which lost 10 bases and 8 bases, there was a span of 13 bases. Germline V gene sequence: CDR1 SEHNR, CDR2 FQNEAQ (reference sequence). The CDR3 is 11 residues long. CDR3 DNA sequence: TGTGCCATCGGCGGGTCGCCTACGCAGTATTTT. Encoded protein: CAIGGSPTQYF.

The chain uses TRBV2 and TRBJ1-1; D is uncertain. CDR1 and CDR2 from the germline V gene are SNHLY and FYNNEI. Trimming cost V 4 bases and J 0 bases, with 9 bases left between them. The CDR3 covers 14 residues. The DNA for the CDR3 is TGTGCCAGCAGTGTGGGAGATTTGAACACTGAAGCTTTCTTT. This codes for CASSVGDLNTEAFF.

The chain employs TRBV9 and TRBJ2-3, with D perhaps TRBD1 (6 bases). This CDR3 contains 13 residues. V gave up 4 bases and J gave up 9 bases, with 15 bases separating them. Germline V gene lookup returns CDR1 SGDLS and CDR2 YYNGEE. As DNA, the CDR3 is TGTGCCAGCAGCCCTTTCTCACAGGGAACGCAGTATTTT. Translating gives CASSPFSQGTQYF.

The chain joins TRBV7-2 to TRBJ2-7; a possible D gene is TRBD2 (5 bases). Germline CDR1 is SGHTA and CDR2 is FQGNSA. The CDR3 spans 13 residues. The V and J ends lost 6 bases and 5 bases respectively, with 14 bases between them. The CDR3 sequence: CASSSQPGNEQYF. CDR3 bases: TGTGCCAGCAGTTCTCAACCGGGGAACGAGCAGTACTTC.

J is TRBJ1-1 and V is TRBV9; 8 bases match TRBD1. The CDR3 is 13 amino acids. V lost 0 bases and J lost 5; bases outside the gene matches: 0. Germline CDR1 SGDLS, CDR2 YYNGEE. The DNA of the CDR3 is TGTGCCAGCAGCGTAGGGACAGGGACTGAAGCTTTCTTT. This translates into CASSVGTGTEAFF. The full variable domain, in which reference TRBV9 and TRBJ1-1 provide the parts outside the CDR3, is DSGVTQTPKHLITATGQRVTLRCSPRSGDLSVYWYQQSLDQGLQFLIQYYNGEERAKGNILERFSAQQFPDLHSELNLSSLELGDSALYFCASSVGTGTEAFFGQGTRLTVV.

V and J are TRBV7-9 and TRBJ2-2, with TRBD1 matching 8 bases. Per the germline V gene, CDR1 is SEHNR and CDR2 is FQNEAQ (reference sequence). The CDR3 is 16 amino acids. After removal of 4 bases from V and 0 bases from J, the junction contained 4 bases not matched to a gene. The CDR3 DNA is TGTGCCAGCAGCTCCCAGGGGGCCCCGAACACCGGGGAGCTGTTTTTT. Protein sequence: CASSSQGAPNTGELFF.

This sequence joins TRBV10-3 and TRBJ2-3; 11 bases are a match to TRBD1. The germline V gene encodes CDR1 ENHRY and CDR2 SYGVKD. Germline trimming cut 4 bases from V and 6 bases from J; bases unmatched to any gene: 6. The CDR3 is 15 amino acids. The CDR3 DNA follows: TGTGCCATCAGTGTGGGACAGGGGGGGACGGATACGCAGTATTTT. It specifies CAISVGQGGTDTQYF.

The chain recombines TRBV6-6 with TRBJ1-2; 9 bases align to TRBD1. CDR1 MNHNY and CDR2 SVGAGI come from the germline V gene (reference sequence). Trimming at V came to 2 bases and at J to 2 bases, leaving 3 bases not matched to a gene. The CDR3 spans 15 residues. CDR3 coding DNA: TGTGCCAGCAGTTACACGGGACAGGGCAACTATGGCTACACCTTC. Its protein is CASSYTGQGNYGYTF.

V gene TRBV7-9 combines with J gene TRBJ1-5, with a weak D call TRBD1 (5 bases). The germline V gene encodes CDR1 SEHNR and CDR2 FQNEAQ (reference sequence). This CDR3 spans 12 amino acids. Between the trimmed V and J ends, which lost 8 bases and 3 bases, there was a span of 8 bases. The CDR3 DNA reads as TGTGCCAGCGGGGCAGACAATCAGCCCCAGCATTTT. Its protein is CASGADNQPQHF.

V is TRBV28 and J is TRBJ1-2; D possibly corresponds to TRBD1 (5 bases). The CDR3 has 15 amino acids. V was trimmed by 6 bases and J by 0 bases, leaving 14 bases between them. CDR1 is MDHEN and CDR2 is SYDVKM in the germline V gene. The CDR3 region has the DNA TGTGCCAGCAGGCCGACAGAAGCATCTAACTATGGCTACACCTTC. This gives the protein CASRPTEASNYGYTF.

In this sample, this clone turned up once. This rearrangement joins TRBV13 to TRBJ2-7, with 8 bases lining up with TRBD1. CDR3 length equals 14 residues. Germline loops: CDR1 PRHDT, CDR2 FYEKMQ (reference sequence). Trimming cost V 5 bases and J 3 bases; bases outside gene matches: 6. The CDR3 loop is CASSGDRGIYEQYF. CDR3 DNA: TGTGCCAGCAGCGGCGACAGGGGTATCTACGAGCAGTACTTC.

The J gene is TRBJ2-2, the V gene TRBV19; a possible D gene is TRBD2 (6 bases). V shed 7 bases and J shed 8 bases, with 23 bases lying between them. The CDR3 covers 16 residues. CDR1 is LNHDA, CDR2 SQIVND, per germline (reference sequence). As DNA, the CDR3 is TGTGCCAGTACGATTGGAGGGCAGGTCGCCGGTGGGGAGCTGTTTTTT. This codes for CASTIGGQVAGGELFF.

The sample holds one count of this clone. CDR3 sequence: CASGRVPGAFF. CDR3 DNA sequence: TGTGCCAGCGGGAGAGTTCCGGGGGCTTTCTTT. The J gene is TRBJ1-1, the V gene TRBV7-9; D unclear. V was clipped by 8 bases and J by 11 bases, with 15 bases between them. The CDR3 is 11 residues long. Germline assignment: CDR1 SEHNR and CDR2 FQNEAQ (reference sequence).

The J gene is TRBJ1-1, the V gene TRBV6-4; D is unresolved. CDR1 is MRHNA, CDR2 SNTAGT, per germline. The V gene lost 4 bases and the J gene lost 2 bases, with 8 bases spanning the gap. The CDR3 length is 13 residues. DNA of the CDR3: TGTGCCAGCAGTGCCAGTCACAACACTGAAGCTTTCTTT. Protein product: CASSASHNTEAFF.

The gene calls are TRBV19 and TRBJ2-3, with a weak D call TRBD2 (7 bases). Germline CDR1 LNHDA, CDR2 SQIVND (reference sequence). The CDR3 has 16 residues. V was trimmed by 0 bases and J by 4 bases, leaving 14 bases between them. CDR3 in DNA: TGTGCCAGTAGTATAGATCGGGGGGAGGGGGCAGATACGCAGTATTTT. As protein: CASSIDRGEGADTQYF.

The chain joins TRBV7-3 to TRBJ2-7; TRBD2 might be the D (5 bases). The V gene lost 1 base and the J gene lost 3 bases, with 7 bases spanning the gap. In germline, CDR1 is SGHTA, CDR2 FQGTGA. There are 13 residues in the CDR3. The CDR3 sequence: CASSLNSDYEQYF. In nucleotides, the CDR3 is TGTGCCAGCAGCTTAAATAGCGACTACGAGCAGTACTTC.

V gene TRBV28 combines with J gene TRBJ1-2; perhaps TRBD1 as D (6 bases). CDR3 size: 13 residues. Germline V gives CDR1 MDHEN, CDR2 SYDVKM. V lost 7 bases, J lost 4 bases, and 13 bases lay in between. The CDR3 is CASITGLGYGYTF. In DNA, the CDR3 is TGTGCCAGCATCACAGGGTTGGGCTATGGCTACACCTTC.